This T cell receptor (beta chain) came from a study of T cells in Graves' hyperthyroidism and ophthalmopathy. V lost 3 bases to trimming and J lost 4 bases, with 15 bases between them. Germline assignment: CDR1 SGHAT and CDR2 FQNNGV. CDR3 length: 15 amino acids. Amplified TCR beta CDR3 regions derived from RNA transcripts. First-round RT-PCR targeting the TCR CDR3 was performed with the HTBI primer set. TCRdb independently ran MiXCR on the multiplex PCR reads; one entry per CDR3 protein. The sample consists of around 99,000 distinct CDR3 sequences, 15% to 20% of them appearing once. At least ten counts were recorded for this clonotype.

The receptor was derived from a woman in her forties or fifties with Graves' hyperthyroidism. The V and J genes are TRBV11-2 and TRBJ1-1, with D unclear. The sequenced material came from blood. CDR3 residues: CASSFPYLRVTEAFF. The CDR3 nucleotides read TGTGCCAGCAGCTTCCCTTACTTGAGGGTCACTGAAGCTTTCTTT.